Presented here are 16 T cell receptor beta chains from one specimen sequenced in a study of tissue T cells after allogeneic stem cell transplantation. Clones were sequenced by immunoSEQ multiplex PCR, and TCRdb holds only the in-frame ones, with some missing. This sample yields about 22,000 clones, of which 72% are seen a single time; about 0.63% belongs to the top ten. Sequencing was carried out using spleen. These receptors were taken from a female BALB/c mouse in good health. Mice of this strain are of MHC haplotype H2-d.

On this clone itself: Gene names denote mouse genes. Read coverage stops 1 residue before the CDR3 terminus; the germline J gene supplies the remainder. The rearrangement uses TRBV1 and TRBJ1-6; D unresolved. TRBJ1-6 is an open reading frame whose function is uncertain. This CDR3 has 14 residues. V dropped 1 base and J dropped 3 bases, with 4 bases sitting between them. CDR1 and CDR2 (germline): NSQYPW, LRSPGD (reference sequence). The CDR3 spells CTCSAGHYNSPLYF. The sequenced CDR3 bases are TGCACCTGCAGTGCAGGACACTATAATTCGCCCCTCTAC.

As concerns this clone: Gene names are the mouse ones. The CDR3 is cut off 1 residue early in the read; its end comes from the germline J gene. The chain uses TRBV29 and TRBJ2-3; no definite D call. V dropped 8 bases and J dropped 5 bases, with 5 bases sitting between them. This CDR3 has 10 residues. CDR1 and CDR2 (germline): MSHET, SYDVDS. The chain's CDR3 is CASSGETLYF. CDR3 DNA, as far as it was read: TGTGCTAGCTCTGGAGAAACGCTGTAT.

As regards this clone: The listed genes are named as in mouse. Coverage ceases 1 residue before the CDR3 finishes, and the germline J gene fills in the end. The chain carries TRBV1 and TRBJ1-2, with 8 bases matching TRBD1. In germline, CDR1 is NSQYPW, CDR2 LRSPGD (reference sequence). The V and J ends lost 0 bases and 3 bases, in that order; junction bases with no gene match: 3. The CDR3 consists of 15 residues. CDR3 loop: CTCSADPGGDSDYTF. The CDR3 DNA, read in part, is TGCACCTGCAGTGCAGATCCAGGGGGCGACTCCGACTACACC.

Worth noting for this clone: Gene names follow the mouse nomenclature. The sequenced fragment ends 1 residue before the CDR3 boundary, so the rest is inferred from the germline J gene. The V call is TRBV24, the J call TRBJ2-5; D gene unclear. Germline V gene sequence: CDR1 KGHTA, CDR2 FRNEEI. The V end lost 7 bases, the J end lost 4 bases, and 0 bases lay between the germline ends. The CDR3 runs to 9 residues. The CDR3 DNA, read in part, is TGTGCCAGCAAAGACACCCAGTAC. Translation: CASKDTQY. The whole CDR3 protein reads CASKDTQYF.

A note on this clone: Germline and genes: mouse. The CDR3 bases that were read are TGCACCTGCAGGCCCGGGAAAACTAGTGCAGAAACGCTGTAT. It codes for CTCRPGKTSAETLY. The whole CDR3 reads CTCRPGKTSAETLYF. The genes are TRBV1 and TRBJ2-3; D is uncertain. Read data end 1 residue before the CDR3 end; the end is taken from the germline J gene. The V end was cut by 6 bases, the J end by 0 bases, with 13 bases between. The length of the CDR3 is 15 residues. Looked up from germline, CDR1 is NSQYPW and CDR2 is LRSPGD (reference sequence). The full variable domain, its missing parts supplied by reference TRBV1 and TRBJ2-3, is VTLLEQNPRWRLVPRGQAVNLRCILKNSQYPWMSWYQQDLQKQLQWLFTLRSPGDKEVKSLPGADYLATRVTDTELRLQVANMSQGRTLYCTCRPGKTSAETLYFGSGTRLTVL.

Concerning this clone: Here the gene names and germline are mouse. The CDR3 end lies 1 residue beyond the end of the read and is filled in from the germline J gene. The chain employs TRBV19 and TRBJ2-3; no definite D call. Germline V gene data show CDR1 as FNHDT and CDR2 as SITEND (reference sequence). CDR3 length: 13 residues. Trimming left V 6 bases short and J 0 bases short, with 8 bases between. CDR3 bases read: TGTGCCAGCACCGGGAAAAGTGCAGAAACGCTGTAT. As protein: CASTGKSAETLY. The entire CDR3 is CASTGKSAETLYF. Filled out from reference TRBV19 and TRBJ2-3, the complete variable domain reads GGIITQTPKFLIGQEGQKLTLKCQQNFNHDTMYWYRQDSGKGLRLIYYSITENDLQKGDLSEGYDASREKKSSFSLTVTSAQKNEMAVFLCASTGKSAETLYFGSGTRLTVL.

Details on this clone: Gene names follow the mouse nomenclature. The sequence runs out 1 residue before the end of the CDR3; the remainder is reconstructed from the germline J gene. This chain links TRBV13-1 with TRBJ1-3; D might be TRBD1 (6 bases). V was clipped by 0 bases and J by 6 bases, with 16 bases between them. The CDR3 runs 16 residues. Germline CDR1 NSHNY, CDR2 SYGAGN. The CDR3: CASSDVPGAGANTLYF. CDR3 DNA, as far as it was read: TGTGCCAGCAGTGATGTTCCGGGGGCGGGGGCAAATACGCTCTAT.

On this clone itself: Gene names follow the mouse nomenclature. Sequencing ends 1 residue short of the CDR3 end; the germline J gene provides the rest. This chain connects TRBV13-3 to TRBJ2-7, with 9 bases aligning to TRBD2. Looked up from germline, CDR1 is NNHDY and CDR2 is SYVADS. Trimming at V came to 3 bases and at J to 3 bases, leaving 4 bases not matched to a gene. CDR3 length equals 14 residues. The covered CDR3 bases are TGTGCCAGCAGTGGGCCGGGACTGGGCTATGAACAGTAC. Its protein is CASSGPGLGYEQY. The full CDR3 sequence reads CASSGPGLGYEQYF.

As regards this clone: The genes and germline here are from mouse. The read ends 1 residue shy of where the CDR3 ends; the end is completed using the germline J gene. V and J are TRBV13-1 and TRBJ2-1; perhaps TRBD1 as D (7 bases). In germline, CDR1 is NSHNY, CDR2 SYGAGN. Trimming stripped 0 bases from V and 7 bases from J, with 11 bases between. This CDR3 spans 14 amino acids. The covered CDR3 bases are TGTGCCAGCAGTGATGGGGAGGGGGCCGCTGAGCAGTTC. Its protein product is CASSDGEGAAEQF. Given in full, the CDR3 is CASSDGEGAAEQFF.

Concerning this clone: Genes here carry mouse names. From the germline J gene comes the end of the CDR3, since the read stops 1 residue before it. V gene TRBV13-1 combines with J gene TRBJ2-2, with 7 bases lining up with TRBD2. CDR1 is NSHNY and CDR2 is SYGAGN in the germline V gene. The CDR3 has 17 amino acids. V trimming: 5 bases; J trimming: 0 bases; junction bases outside the gene matches: 10. The CDR3 reads CASRALYGGANTGQLYF. The CDR3 bases that were read are TGTGCCAGCAGGGCCCTCTACGGGGGGGCAAACACCGGGCAGCTCTAC.

On this clone itself: Gene names refer to mouse genes. The read halts 1 residue ahead of the CDR3 end, with the missing end drawn from the germline J gene. This rearrangement joins TRBV14 to TRBJ2-5; 7 nucleotides line up with TRBD1. The CDR3 sequence is 13 residues long. Unmatched junction bases numbered 6, after V lost 4 bases and J lost 7 bases. Germline V gives CDR1 SGHDT, CDR2 FRDEAV. CDR3 DNA (partial): TGTGCCAGCAGTCCCGGGACAGAGAACACCCAGTAC. This codes for CASSPGTENTQY. The CDR3 in its entirety is CASSPGTENTQYF.

As for this clone: Germline and genes: mouse. The read comes to an end 1 residue before the CDR3 does, leaving the germline J gene to fill in the end. The chain links TRBV31 to TRBJ2-5; the match to TRBD2 covers 11 bases. This CDR3 has 15 amino acids. Per the germline V gene, CDR1 is GKSSPN and CDR2 is SITVG. V gave up 0 bases and J gave up 2 bases; unmatched junction bases: 1. The part of the CDR3 DNA that was read is TGTGCCTGGAGTCTAACTGGGGGGGCCCAAGACACCCAGTAC. Translation: CAWSLTGGAQDTQY. The entire CDR3 reads CAWSLTGGAQDTQYF.

Details on this clone: Gene names denote mouse genes. The read terminates 1 residue before the CDR3 end, so the remaining end is supplied by the germline J gene. This chain uses TRBV1 with TRBJ2-1; no clear D gene. CDR1 is NSQYPW and CDR2 is LRSPGD in the germline V gene (reference sequence). This CDR3 is 11 amino acids long. Trimming pared 4 bases from V and 7 bases from J, leaving 5 bases between. The CDR3 is CTCSGEAEQFF. The part of the CDR3 DNA that was read is TGCACCTGCAGTGGAGAAGCTGAGCAGTTC.

With respect to this clone: Here the gene names and germline are mouse. Sequencing ends 1 residue short of the CDR3 end; the germline J gene provides the rest. This rearrangement joins TRBV1 to TRBJ2-2, with TRBD1 identical over 8 bases. The CDR3 is 14 residues long. V lost 3 bases and J lost 4; bases outside the gene matches: 1. The germline V gene has CDR1 NSQYPW and CDR2 LRSPGD (reference sequence). The CDR3: CTCSATGVTGQLYF. The CDR3 bases that were read are TGCACCTGCAGTGCGACAGGGGTCACCGGGCAGCTCTAC.

As concerns this clone: Genes and germline are mouse. The CDR3 end lies 1 residue beyond the end of the read and is filled in from the germline J gene. The chain couples TRBV13-2 to TRBJ2-7; D is perhaps TRBD1 (6 bases). CDR3 size: 13 residues. CDR1 NNHNN and CDR2 SYGAGS come from the germline V gene (reference sequence). V dropped 0 bases and J dropped 4 bases, with 8 bases sitting between them. The CDR3 DNA, read in part, is TGTGCCAGCGGTGATGGGGACAAGTATGAACAGTAC. This encodes CASGDGDKYEQY. In full, the CDR3 reads CASGDGDKYEQYF.

Of note for this clone: Mouse gene names and germline throughout. The read terminates 1 residue before the CDR3 end, so the remaining end is supplied by the germline J gene. The V gene is TRBV13-3, the J gene TRBJ1-1; a possible D gene is TRBD1 (5 bases). The CDR3 runs to 12 residues. Germline V gene data show CDR1 as NNHDY and CDR2 as SYVADS. Trimming pared 2 bases from V and 4 bases from J, leaving 6 bases between. The DNA read from the CDR3 is TGTGCCAGCAGTGAGGGACTCACAGAAGTCTTC. This translates into CASSEGLTEVF. The full CDR3 protein reads CASSEGLTEVFF.